The 26 T cell receptor beta chains below come from one sample, sequenced in a study of graft-versus-host responses after intestinal transplantation. Using immunoSEQ multiplex PCR, the repertoire was profiled, and TCRdb retains in-frame clones only, with some absent. The sample contains approximately 97,000 clones, just under 95% of which appear only once. No antigen is known for these receptors. Sequenced here: unstimulated CD8+ T cells sorted from spleen or lymph node cells, sampled before transplant. The receptors come from a human donor who was the organ donor for an intestinal transplant.

This CDR3 reads CATSRVAGAGEQYF. The CDR3 DNA follows: TGTGCCACCAGCAGAGTAGCGGGAGCGGGTGAGCAGTACTTC. The chain recombines TRBV15 with TRBJ2-7, with TRBD2 matching over 9 bases. CDR1 LNHNV and CDR2 YYDKDF come from the germline V gene (reference sequence). This CDR3 comprises 14 residues. V shed 1 base, J shed 7 bases, and the junction held 5 bases outside the gene matches.

The chain couples TRBV5-6 to TRBJ2-1; 14 bases line up with TRBD2. The CDR3 sequence is 16 residues long. Losses at the gene ends were 2 bases for V and 8 bases for J; bases not matched to a gene: 6. Germline V gene lookup returns CDR1 SGHDT and CDR2 YYEEEE. CDR3 DNA sequence: TGTGCCAGCAGCTTCGGACTAGCGGGAGGAATCTATGAGCAGTTCTTC. As protein: CASSFGLAGGIYEQFF.

The V and J genes are TRBV11-3 and TRBJ2-7; D may be TRBD2 (7 bases). The CDR3 is 15 residues long. Trimming cost V 5 bases and J 6 bases, with 20 bases left between them. Germline V gives CDR1 SGHNT, CDR2 YENEEA. CDR3 loop: CASSHRYEGGPEQYF. The CDR3 nucleotides are TGTGCCAGCAGCCATCGGTATGAGGGGGGGCCCGAGCAGTACTTC.

This chain links TRBV27 with TRBJ2-3, with unresolved D. Germline lookup yields CDR1 MNHEY and CDR2 SMNVEV (reference sequence). This CDR3 contains 12 residues. The germline V and J ends were trimmed by 5 bases and 6 bases, with 9 bases remaining between them. The CDR3 loop is CASSPNSDTQYF. CDR3 nucleotide sequence: TGTGCCAGCAGTCCCAATAGCGATACGCAGTATTTT.

The chain couples TRBV7-6 to TRBJ2-5, with 8 nucleotides matching TRBD1. J lost 11 bases, V lost 0 bases, and 14 bases had no gene match. Germline CDR1 reads SGHVS; CDR2 reads FNYEAQ. The CDR3 loop spans 16 amino acids. CDR3 amino acids: CASSLAFGRGRSEQYF. The CDR3 nucleotides are TGTGCCAGCAGCTTAGCGTTCGGCAGGGGGCGCTCAGAGCAGTACTTC.

The chain combines TRBV4-1 with TRBJ2-2; D might be TRBD2 (6 bases). V was cut by 3 bases and J by 6 bases, with 14 bases left in between. The CDR3 is made up of 15 amino acids. The V gene's germline CDR1 is MGHRA and CDR2 YSYEKL. The CDR3 sequence: CASSQGWGVPGELFF. In DNA, the CDR3 is TGCGCCAGCAGCCAGGGATGGGGGGTCCCCGGGGAGCTGTTTTTT.

This chain joins TRBV27 and TRBJ2-1, with 8 bases fitting TRBD2. The CDR3 length is 17 residues. Losses at the gene ends were 5 bases for V and 3 bases for J; bases not matched to a gene: 12. Germline lookup yields CDR1 MNHEY and CDR2 SMNVEV (reference sequence). CDR3 sequence: CASSLTAKAGVYNEQFF. CDR3 sequence (DNA): TGTGCCAGCAGTCTAACTGCAAAAGCGGGGGTCTACAATGAGCAGTTCTTC.

V is TRBV6-1 and J is TRBJ2-5; 11 nucleotides agree with TRBD2. Germline CDR1 and CDR2: MNHNS and SASEGT. CDR3 length equals 15 residues. V shed 6 bases and J 2 bases; nucleotides not matched to a gene: 5. CDR3 loop: CASSLLAGEQETQYF. DNA for the CDR3: TGTGCCAGCAGCCTACTAGCGGGGGAGCAAGAGACCCAGTACTTC.

The rearrangement links TRBV7-9 to TRBJ1-3; 10 bases are shared with TRBD1. The CDR3 has 18 amino acids. V gave up 5 bases and J gave up 2 bases; unmatched junction bases: 12. Germline V gene data show CDR1 as SEHNR and CDR2 as FQNEAQ (reference sequence). CDR3 sequence reads: CASSPPDRGIVPGNTIYF. CDR3 nucleotides: TGTGCCAGCAGCCCCCCGGACAGGGGGATAGTCCCTGGAAACACCATATATTTT.

The chain carries TRBV28 and TRBJ1-3; 8 positions match TRBD1. V gave up 1 base and J gave up 0 bases; unmatched junction bases: 11. CDR3 size: 19 residues. Germline V gene lookup returns CDR1 MDHEN and CDR2 SYDVKM. The CDR3 DNA reads as TGTGCCAGCAGTTTATTTACGGACAGGGCCATGCTCTCTGGAAACACCATATATTTT. Protein: CASSLFTDRAMLSGNTIYF.

The gene calls are TRBV9 and TRBJ2-3, with 10 bases lining up with TRBD1. The CDR3 runs to 18 residues. CDR1 and CDR2 (germline): SGDLS, YYNGEE. J was trimmed by 0 bases and V by 1 base; bases with no gene match: 8. Here the CDR3 DNA reads TGTGCCAGCAGCGTACAGCCCGGGACAGGGGTGAGCACAGATACGCAGTATTTT. It translates to CASSVQPGTGVSTDTQYF.

The rearrangement links TRBV28 to TRBJ2-1; D remains ambiguous. The germline V gene encodes CDR1 MDHEN and CDR2 SYDVKM. This CDR3 has 16 amino acids. The V end was cut by 6 bases, the J end by 3 bases, with 18 bases between. The CDR3: CASSLTTPSFYNEQFF. The CDR3 DNA reads TGTGCCAGCAGCCTCACCACTCCTAGTTTCTACAATGAGCAGTTCTTC.

This clone appeared once. The V and J genes are TRBV4-1 and TRBJ2-5; 10 bases agree with TRBD2. The V segment lost 1 base and the J segment 4 bases; nucleotides outside the gene matches: 9. This CDR3 has 17 amino acids. Germline CDR1 and CDR2: MGHRA and YSYEKL. The CDR3 here is CASSQVLAGVEGETQYF. The CDR3 region has the DNA TGCGCCAGCAGCCAAGTGCTAGCGGGAGTAGAAGGAGAGACCCAGTACTTC.

V gene TRBV28 combines with J gene TRBJ2-7; 10 bases line up with TRBD1. Per the germline V gene, CDR1 is MDHEN and CDR2 is SYDVKM. V gave up 6 bases and J gave up 3 bases; unmatched junction bases: 2. CDR3 size: 13 residues. CDR3 DNA sequence: TGTGCCAGCAGCTGGACAGGGGGCTACGAGCAGTACTTC. It is translated as CASSWTGGYEQYF.

The chain has TRBV5-4 and TRBJ1-1; 7 positions agree with TRBD1. The junction had 7 bases not matched to a gene; V was cut back by 4 bases and J by 1 base. Germline CDR1 reads SGHNT; CDR2 reads YYREEE (reference sequence). The CDR3 has 15 residues. CDR3 amino acids: CASSPPGQENTEAFF. In DNA, the CDR3 is TGTGCCAGCAGCCCTCCCGGACAGGAGAACACTGAAGCTTTCTTT.

This clone was recorded a few times. This chain's CDR3 is CASSGGVIEAFF. The CDR3 DNA reads as TGTGCCAGCAGTGGGGGGGTGATTGAAGCTTTCTTT. The chain combines TRBV2 with TRBJ1-1, with D perhaps matching TRBD1 (5 bases). V lost 4 bases, J lost 7 bases, and 10 bases lay in between. Per the germline V gene, CDR1 is SNHLY and CDR2 is FYNNEI. The CDR3 is made up of 12 amino acids.

The rearrangement joins TRBV2 to TRBJ2-2, with 9 nucleotides matching TRBD2. Germline lookup yields CDR1 SNHLY and CDR2 FYNNEI. The V gene end was trimmed by 3 bases and the J gene end by 6 bases; junction bases not matched to a gene: 5. The CDR3 spans 15 residues. The CDR3 bases are TGTGCCAGCAGTGAGCGGGGGGGCTTGGCCGGGGAGCTGTTTTTT. Translating it yields CASSERGGLAGELFF.

This chain joins TRBV28 and TRBJ2-1; TRBD1 matches 7 bases. The V gene's germline CDR1 is MDHEN and CDR2 SYDVKM. The CDR3 length is 14 residues. V was clipped by 5 bases and J by 2 bases; unmatched bases: 3. In DNA, the CDR3 is TGTGCCAGCAGTACGACAGGGCCCTACAATGAGCAGTTCTTC. Amino acid sequence: CASSTTGPYNEQFF.

The rearrangement joins TRBV2 to TRBJ2-7; no definite D call. V was shortened by 6 bases and J by 6 bases, with 18 bases between the two germline ends. This CDR3 region has 14 residues. Per germline, CDR1 SNHLY and CDR2 FYNNEI. CDR3 bases: TGTGCCAGCAGCCTCAACCGGGTGCGCTCCGAGCAGTACTTC. It translates to CASSLNRVRSEQYF.

For the CDR3, the DNA is TGCACCAGCAGCCCTCCGGGCAGCGGGAGGGGATACAATGAGCAGTTCTTC. Its protein product is CTSSPPGSGRGYNEQFF. The chain couples TRBV1 to TRBJ2-1; the D segment call TRBD2 is taken from the table without a DNA check. TRBV1 is tagged as a pseudogene. The CDR3 runs to 17 residues.

This rearrangement joins TRBV21-1 to TRBJ2-1; no DNA check was done on the table's D call, TRBD2. TRBV21-1 is assigned pseudogene status. The CDR3 length is 17 residues. The CDR3: CASPPWRREAPYNEQFF. The CDR3 DNA reads TGTGCCAGCCCACCTTGGAGGCGGGAGGCACCCTACAATGAGCAGTTCTTC.

The rearrangement uses TRBV11-2 and TRBJ2-3; D is unresolved. The CDR3 has 11 residues. Trimming left V 1 base short and J 9 bases short, with 5 bases between. The germline V gene encodes CDR1 SGHAT and CDR2 FQNNGV. The CDR3 loop is CASSLAVTQYF. The CDR3 nucleotides are TGTGCCAGCAGCTTAGCCGTAACGCAGTATTTT. The full variable domain, its missing parts supplied by reference TRBV11-2 and TRBJ2-3, is EAGVAQSPRYKIIEKRQSVAFWCNPISGHATLYWYQQILGQGPKLLIQFQNNGVVDDSQLPKDRFSAERLKGVDSTLKIQPAKLEDSAVYLCASSLAVTQYFGPGTRLTVL.

The chain employs TRBV27 and TRBJ1-1, with D perhaps matching TRBD1 (5 bases). V lost 4 bases and J lost 1, with 10 bases in between. The CDR3 contains 14 residues. Germline CDR1 is MNHEY and CDR2 is SMNVEV (reference sequence). The CDR3 is CASSSGDSNTEAFF. The CDR3 DNA reads TGTGCCAGCAGTTCGGGGGACTCGAACACTGAAGCTTTCTTT.

The chain employs TRBV6-1 and TRBJ1-2; tentatively, D is TRBD1 (6 bases). The germline V gene encodes CDR1 MNHNS and CDR2 SASEGT. The CDR3 covers 14 residues. V lost 7 bases, J lost 4 bases, and 16 bases lay in between. CDR3 DNA sequence: TGTGCCAGCAATTTCAGGGGATCGGGCTATGGCTACACCTTC. It translates to CASNFRGSGYGYTF.

This chain uses TRBV20-1 with TRBJ1-1, with D possibly TRBD1 on 6 matching bases. This CDR3 spans 10 amino acids. Deletions cut 3 bases from V and 10 bases from J, with 9 bases between. Per germline, CDR1 DFQATT and CDR2 SNEGSKA (reference sequence). The CDR3: CSARTGPAFF. For the CDR3, the DNA is TGCAGTGCTAGGACAGGCCCAGCTTTCTTT.

This chain connects TRBV9 to TRBJ1-2; TRBD1 aligns across 7 bases. The germline V gene has CDR1 SGDLS and CDR2 YYNGEE. The CDR3 runs to 16 residues. J was trimmed by 2 bases and V by 0 bases; bases with no gene match: 7. The CDR3 region has the DNA TGTGCCAGCAGCGTAGGGGGGGACAGAACGAACTATGGCTACACCTTC. It specifies CASSVGGDRTNYGYTF.